Listed below are T cell receptor beta chains from one sample, sequenced in a study of T cells and copy number aberrations in small-cell lung cancer. Generated by immunoSEQ multiplex PCR, the TCRdb table keeps only in-frame clones and is missing some. The table has fewer than 9,500 clones, roughly 82% seen once. The specimen sequenced was normal tissue next to the tumor. All receptors come from a woman in her forties or fifties with small cell lung cancer. Each CDR3 is given with its conserved first and last residue. A D gene is named only where the DNA matches it firmly. Expanded clones are given a class, and other clones once, few, many or no size at all.

V gene	clone size	J gene	CDR3 length	D gene	CDR3 DNA	CDR3 protein
TRBV28	NA	TRBJ1-1	14	NA	TGTGCCAGCAGTTTAGCGGGGAAGAACACTGAAGCTTTCTTT	CASSLAGKNTEAFF
TRBV6-6	NA	TRBJ2-5	14	NA	TGTGCCAGCAGTCAGGAGGGTGGTGGGGAGACCCAGTACTTC	CASSQEGGGETQYF
TRBV9	NA	TRBJ2-3	17	TRBD2	TGTGCCAGCAGCGTAGGAGGTAGCGGGAGGATCACAGATACGCAGTATTTT	CASSVGGSGRITDTQYF
TRBV28	NA	TRBJ2-1	16	TRBD2	TGTGCCAGCAGTTTATCCCCGGGACTAGCGGGAGATGAGCAGTTCTTC	CASSLSPGLAGDEQFF
TRBV4-3	NA	TRBJ2-7	15	NA	TGCGCCAGCAGCCAAGGGGCGAGGACCGTCGGGGAGCAGTACTTC	CASSQGARTVGEQYF
TRBV7-6	NA	TRBJ2-1	15	NA	TGTGCCAGCAGCACCCCACGCTCCTCCTACAATGAGCAGTTCTTC	CASSTPRSSYNEQFF
TRBV28	NA	TRBJ2-7	17	TRBD2	TGTGCCAGCAGTTCATTGGGACTAGCGGGAGGCCCCAACGAGCAGTACTTC	CASSSLGLAGGPNEQYF
TRBV11-3	NA	TRBJ2-7	14	NA	TGTGCCAGCAGTTCCGGACTCTCTTACTACGAGCAGTACTTC	CASSSGLSYYEQYF
TRBV19	NA	TRBJ1-5	16	NA	TGTGCCAGTAGTTGGGCAGGTCCCGATAGCAATCAGCCCCAGCATTTT	CASSWAGPDSNQPQHF
TRBV19	once	TRBJ1-5	12	NA	TGTGCCAGTAACATATTCAATCAGCCCCAGCATTTT	CASNIFNQPQHF
TRBV4-3	NA	TRBJ2-2	14	NA	TGCGCCAGCAGCCAAGATGGGGTAGCCGGGGAGCTGTTTTTT	CASSQDGVAGELFF
TRBV5-1	NA	TRBJ2-7	14	TRBD2	TGCGTCAGCAGCCTAGATAGCGGGGGCTACGAGCAGTACTTC	CVSSLDSGGYEQYF